These 12 T cell receptor beta chains came from one sample sequenced in a study of human T cells and chemical hapten exposure. TCRdb fed the RACE reads into MiXCR, producing one record per CDR3 protein. The sample lists 100,000 to 150,000 distinct CDR3 sequences, about 9% occurring once. This sample's time point: healthy volunteer bleed at 2 weeks. Unfractionated whole blood was the source of the extracted total RNA. The sequencing input was whole blood. All receptors derive from a male donor in good health. Some clones in this sample may be carry-over from other donors' samples.

This clonotype was seen at least ten times. The CDR3 loop is CSFAIYGTGRTDTQYF. DNA of the CDR3: TGCAGCTTTGCAATTTACGGGACAGGGCGCACAGATACGCAGTATTTT. The chain recombines TRBV29-1 with TRBJ2-3; TRBD1 matches at 9 bases. The CDR3 covers 16 residues. The V gene's germline CDR1 is SQVTM and CDR2 ANQGSEA. V trimming: 8 bases; J trimming: 1 base; junction bases outside the gene matches: 13.

This chain uses TRBV19 with TRBJ2-2; D is ambiguous. CDR1 is LNHDA, CDR2 SQIVND, per germline (reference sequence). The CDR3 totals 12 residues. Trimming shortened V by 9 bases and J by 6 bases, and 11 bases separated the two germline ends. CDR3 region: CASVDGAGELFF. The CDR3 nucleotides are TGTGCCAGCGTCGATGGGGCCGGGGAGCTGTTTTTT.

The chain couples TRBV14 to TRBJ2-1; D gene unclear. CDR3 length equals 11 residues. In germline, CDR1 is SGHDN, CDR2 FVKESK. V was cut by 0 bases and J by 12 bases, with 6 bases left in between. As DNA, the CDR3 is TGTGCCAGCAGCCAAGATTTAGGGCAGTTCTTC. Residues: CASSQDLGQFF.

V is TRBV4-2 and J is TRBJ2-2; D is perhaps TRBD1 (5 bases). With 1 base removed from V and 2 bases from J, the gap between germline ends came to 20 bases. This CDR3 comprises 19 residues. Per the germline V gene, CDR1 is LGHNA and CDR2 is YNFKEQ. The CDR3 spells CASSQVRLTDRPNTGELFF. Here the CDR3 DNA reads TGTGCCAGCAGCCAAGTGAGGCTAACTGACAGACCAAACACCGGGGAGCTGTTTTTT.

This clonotype was picked up a small number of times. The genes are TRBV9 and TRBJ2-7; no clear D gene. CDR1 and CDR2 (germline): SGDLS, YYNGEE. The CDR3 totals 16 residues. The V and J ends lost 0 bases and 2 bases respectively, with 15 bases between them. This chain's CDR3 is CASSVVQDRGPYEQYF. CDR3 coding DNA: TGTGCCAGCAGCGTAGTTCAGGACCGTGGACCCTACGAGCAGTACTTC.

Ten or more counts support this clonotype. The gene calls are TRBV2 and TRBJ2-2; 8 bases map to TRBD2. Germline V gene sequence: CDR1 SNHLY, CDR2 FYNNEI. V shed 6 bases, J shed 1 base, and the junction held 1 base outside the gene matches. The CDR3 runs 14 residues. The CDR3 spells CASRSGGNTGELFF. CDR3 in DNA: TGTGCCAGCAGGAGCGGGGGGAACACCGGGGAGCTGTTTTTT.

The CDR3 sequence is CASSGTGGPGPQHF. CDR3 DNA: TGTGCCAGCAGTGGGACAGGGGGCCCTGGGCCCCAGCATTTT. The genes are TRBV25-1 and TRBJ1-5, with 11 positions matching TRBD1. With 4 bases clipped from V and 9 bases from J, the junction kept 5 bases outside the gene matches. Germline V gives CDR1 MGHDK, CDR2 SYGVNS. This CDR3 comprises 14 residues. The whole variable domain, remainder taken from reference TRBV25-1 and TRBJ1-5, is EADIYQTPRYLVIGTGKKITLECSQTMGHDKMYWYQQDPGMELHLIHYSYGVNSTEKGDLSSESTVSRIRTEHFPLTLESARPSHTSQYLCASSGTGGPGPQHFGDGTRLSIL.

V is TRBV4-1 and J is TRBJ2-1; D remains unclear. The CDR3 is 15 amino acids. CDR1 is MGHRA, CDR2 YSYEKL, per germline. Between the trimmed V and J ends, which lost 1 base and 0 bases, there was a span of 7 bases. The CDR3 loop reads CASSQGLSSYNEQFF. The CDR3 DNA sequence: TGCGCCAGCAGCCAAGGCTTAAGCTCCTACAATGAGCAGTTCTTC.

This clonotype was recorded at least ten times. The V call is TRBV6-1, the J call TRBJ2-1, with 7 bases fitting TRBD2. The CDR3 spans 15 residues. J lost 10 bases, V lost 5 bases, and 14 bases had no gene match. CDR1 MNHNS and CDR2 SASEGT come from the germline V gene. The CDR3 protein is CASSKLAPTSWEQFF. As DNA, the CDR3 is TGTGCCAGCAGTAAACTAGCGCCGACTTCATGGGAGCAGTTCTTC.

The V call is TRBV5-1, the J call TRBJ2-7, with 7 nucleotides matching TRBD1. This CDR3 contains 16 residues. Germline CDR1 is SGHRS and CDR2 is YFSETQ. The junction had 13 bases not matched to a gene; V was cut back by 4 bases and J by 3 bases. The CDR3 region is CASSTGDRDRDYEQYF. The CDR3 nucleotides read TGCGCCAGCAGCACCGGAGACCGGGACAGAGACTACGAGCAGTACTTC. Combining the CDR3 with reference TRBV5-1 and TRBJ2-7 gives the whole variable domain KAGVTQTPRYLIKTRGQQVTLSCSPISGHRSVSWYQQTPGQGLQFLFEYFSETQRNKGNFPGRFSGRQFSNSRSEMNVSTLELGDSALYLCASSTGDRDRDYEQYFGPGTRLTVT.

Ten or more counts support this clonotype. This chain links TRBV7-9 with TRBJ1-1; unclear D gene. The CDR3 contains 12 residues. CDR1 is SEHNR, CDR2 FQNEAQ, per germline (reference sequence). V was clipped by 3 bases and J by 1 base, with 3 bases between them. CDR3: CASSFENTEAFF. CDR3 in DNA: TGTGCCAGCAGCTTCGAGAACACTGAAGCTTTCTTT.

The chain is built from TRBV6-5 and TRBJ1-1; D uncertain. The CDR3 has 14 residues. Germline V CDR1 and CDR2: MNHEY, SVGAGI. The ends were cut back, 3 bases at V and 0 bases at J, with 8 bases in the middle. The CDR3 loop is CASSYLGMNTEAFF. The CDR3 nucleotides are TGTGCCAGCAGTTATTTGGGGATGAACACTGAAGCTTTCTTT.